The 18 T cell receptor beta chains presented below share a single source sample, sequenced in a study of cytomegalovirus exposure and HLA in healthy donors. The method was immunoSEQ multiplex PCR; TCRdb's version includes in-frame clones alone and lacks a portion of them. Here the sample spans 200,000 to 250,000 clones, 85% to 90% being singletons. The material sequenced was PBMCs. The receptors stem from a woman aged 18-29 years in good health and CMV-seronegative.

In its sample, this clone was seen a few times. V usage is TRBV18 and J usage is TRBJ2-7; D is unclear. V lost 3 bases to trimming and J lost 2 bases, with 11 bases between them. CDR1 is KGHSH and CDR2 is LQKENI in the germline V gene. The CDR3 is made up of 14 amino acids. The CDR3 bases are TGTGCCAGCTCACCTCTGGCAGGAACCTACGAGCAGTACTTC. It yields the protein CASSPLAGTYEQYF.

The chain links TRBV25-1 to TRBJ2-1; 8 bases agree with TRBD2. The length of the CDR3 is 14 residues. Germline values: CDR1 MGHDK, CDR2 SYGVNS. J lost 7 bases, V lost 4 bases, and 6 bases had no gene match. CDR3 bases: TGTGCCAGCAGTGTAGTAGGCGGGGGGAATGAGCAGTTCTTC. Translation: CASSVVGGGNEQFF. The full variable domain, rest sourced from reference TRBV25-1 and TRBJ2-1, is EADIYQTPRYLVIGTGKKITLECSQTMGHDKMYWYQQDPGMELHLIHYSYGVNSTEKGDLSSESTVSRIRTEHFPLTLESARPSHTSQYLCASSVVGGGNEQFFGPGTRLTVL.

The V and J genes are TRBV2 and TRBJ2-1; 9 positions agree with TRBD2. Germline-derived CDR1 and CDR2 are SNHLY and FYNNEI. Losses at the gene ends were 2 bases for V and 6 bases for J; bases not matched to a gene: 8. The CDR3 is 16 residues long. The CDR3 DNA follows: TGTGCCAGCAGTGAATATAGCGGGAGAATCGGCAATGAGCAGTTCTTC. It encodes CASSEYSGRIGNEQFF.

This rearrangement joins TRBV7-9 to TRBJ2-3, with D tentatively TRBD2 (5 bases). Germline V gene data show CDR1 as SEHNR and CDR2 as FQNEAQ (reference sequence). V dropped 2 bases and J dropped 4 bases, with 10 bases sitting between them. This CDR3 contains 14 residues. The CDR3 reads CASSLSLAPDTQYF. The CDR3 nucleotides read TGTGCCAGCAGCTTATCGCTAGCCCCAGATACGCAGTATTTT.

This clone has more than one count but fewer than ten. This chain uses TRBV5-1 with TRBJ1-1; D possibly corresponds to TRBD1 (6 bases). Germline V gene lookup returns CDR1 SGHRS and CDR2 YFSETQ. The CDR3 totals 13 residues. Trimming pared 3 bases from V and 4 bases from J, leaving 10 bases between. In DNA form, the CDR3 reads TGCGCCAGCAGCTACAGGGTGGGCACTGAAGCTTTCTTT. This translates into CASSYRVGTEAFF.

The chain combines TRBV29-1 with TRBJ1-4; D might be TRBD1 (5 bases). The germline V gene encodes CDR1 SQVTM and CDR2 ANQGSEA. With 3 bases removed from V and 7 bases from J, the gap between germline ends came to 12 bases. This CDR3 is built from 13 residues. CDR3 in DNA: TGCAGCGTTGAGTCGGGGGTGCGTGAAAAACTGTTTTTT. Translated: CSVESGVREKLFF.

V gene TRBV6-1 combines with J gene TRBJ1-2, with D uncertain. The germline V gene has CDR1 MNHNS and CDR2 SASEGT. V was cut by 2 bases and J by 4 bases, with 5 bases left in between. The CDR3 covers 12 residues. The CDR3 region has the DNA TGTGCCAGCAGTGAACGCGGCTATGGCTACACCTTC. It is translated as CASSERGYGYTF.

With respect to this clone: Other nucleotide sequences from this sample produce the same CDR3. The J gene is TRBJ2-7, the V gene TRBV27; 8 positions agree with TRBD1. The germline CDR1 and CDR2 sequences are MNHEY and SMNVEV (reference sequence). CDR3 length: 14 residues. With 3 bases clipped from V and 2 bases from J, the junction kept 3 bases outside the gene matches. This CDR3 reads CASSFGTGPYEQYF. The CDR3 DNA follows: TGTGCCAGCAGTTTCGGGACAGGACCCTACGAGCAGTACTTC.

This chain links TRBV4-1 with TRBJ2-1; 10 bases agree with TRBD2. Germline lookup yields CDR1 MGHRA and CDR2 YSYEKL. The length of the CDR3 is 15 residues. Unmatched junction bases numbered 3, after V lost 4 bases and J lost 3 bases. Here the CDR3 reads CASSLGTSDYNEQFF. CDR3 sequence (DNA): TGCGCCAGCAGCCTCGGGACTAGCGACTACAATGAGCAGTTCTTC.

This chain joins TRBV9 and TRBJ2-1; 13 bases match TRBD2. Germline assignment: CDR1 SGDLS and CDR2 YYNGEE. The junction had 7 bases not matched to a gene; V was cut back by 0 bases and J by 7 bases. This CDR3 has 17 amino acids. The CDR3 spells CASSVDPGLAGINEQFF. The CDR3 DNA is TGTGCCAGCAGCGTAGACCCGGGACTAGCGGGAATTAATGAGCAGTTCTTC.

This clone was seen only once. V usage is TRBV21-1 and J usage is TRBJ2-2; the table calls TRBD1, which could not be checked here. TRBV21-1 is a listed pseudogene. The CDR3 sequence is 15 residues long. The CDR3 sequence: CASSYRGQIAGELFF. CDR3 DNA sequence: TGTGCCAGCAGCTACCGAGGACAAATCGCCGGGGAGCTGTTTTTT.

The chain links TRBV28 to TRBJ2-1; TRBD2 matches at 11 bases. This CDR3 is built from 15 residues. Germline V lookup: CDR1 MDHEN, CDR2 SYDVKM. V lost 6 bases to trimming and J lost 3 bases; unmatched junction nucleotides: 4. CDR3 protein: CASSPLAGVYNEQFF. Written as DNA, the CDR3 is TGTGCCAGCAGCCCACTAGCGGGGGTCTACAATGAGCAGTTCTTC.

The chain is built from TRBV5-1 and TRBJ2-3; 12 bases are a match to TRBD2. V lost 3 bases, J lost 4 bases, and 9 bases stayed unmatched. Germline values: CDR1 SGHRS, CDR2 YFSETQ. The CDR3 loop spans 17 amino acids. CDR3 nucleotides: TGCGCCAGCAGCTCAAGACTAGCGGGAGTTCTTTCAGATACGCAGTATTTT. Protein: CASSSRLAGVLSDTQYF.

The chain is built from TRBV5-6 and TRBJ2-5, with 11 nucleotides matching TRBD2. V shed 4 bases, J shed 8 bases, and the junction held 10 bases outside the gene matches. Germline CDR1 reads SGHDT; CDR2 reads YYEEEE. The CDR3 is made up of 15 amino acids. DNA of the CDR3: TGTGCCAGCAGCCTAGAAGAACTAGCGGGAGCAACCCAGTACTTC. Encoded protein: CASSLEELAGATQYF.

The chain uses TRBV5-4 and TRBJ2-3, with D possibly being TRBD2 (6 bases). CDR1 SGHNT and CDR2 YYREEE come from the germline V gene (reference sequence). The CDR3 covers 16 residues. The ends were cut back, 1 base at V and 0 bases at J, with 12 bases in the middle. The CDR3 reads CASSLPWGTSTDTQYF. The CDR3 coding sequence is TGTGCCAGCAGCTTGCCGTGGGGGACTAGCACAGATACGCAGTATTTT.

The CDR3 bases are TGTGCCAGCAGTTCCTCCTCAGGAGGGAATGAAAAACTGTTTTTT. This gives the protein CASSSSSGGNEKLFF. J is TRBJ1-4 and V is TRBV28; D gene unclear. Trimming removed 4 bases from V and 5 bases from J, with 14 bases in between. CDR1 MDHEN and CDR2 SYDVKM come from the germline V gene. The length of the CDR3 is 15 residues.

The chain has TRBV10-3 and TRBJ1-1; the match to TRBD1 covers 8 bases. J was trimmed by 0 bases and V by 4 bases; bases with no gene match: 7. Germline values: CDR1 ENHRY, CDR2 SYGVKD. The CDR3 loop spans 16 amino acids. The DNA of the CDR3 is TGTGCCATCAGTGGCGGGACAGGCCCCATGAACACTGAAGCTTTCTTT. Translated: CAISGGTGPMNTEAFF.

This clone was found once. The chain recombines TRBV7-9 with TRBJ1-5; possibly TRBD1 for D (6 bases). The CDR3 sequence is 16 residues long. CDR1 SEHNR and CDR2 FQNEAQ come from the germline V gene (reference sequence). Between the trimmed V and J ends, which lost 5 bases and 3 bases, there was a span of 17 bases. CDR3 loop: CASSPIGGAPNQPQHF. CDR3 coding DNA: TGTGCCAGCAGCCCGATTGGGGGGGCGCCCAATCAGCCCCAGCATTTT.